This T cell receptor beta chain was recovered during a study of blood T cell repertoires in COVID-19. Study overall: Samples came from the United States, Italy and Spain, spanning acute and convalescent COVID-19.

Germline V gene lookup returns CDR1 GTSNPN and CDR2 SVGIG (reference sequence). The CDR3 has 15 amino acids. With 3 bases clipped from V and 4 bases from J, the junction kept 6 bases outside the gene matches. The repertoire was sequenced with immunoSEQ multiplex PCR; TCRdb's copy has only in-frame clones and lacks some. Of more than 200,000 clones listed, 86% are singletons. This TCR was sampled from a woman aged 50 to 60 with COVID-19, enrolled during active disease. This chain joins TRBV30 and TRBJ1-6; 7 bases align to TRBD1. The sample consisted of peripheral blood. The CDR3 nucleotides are TGTGCCTGGAGCCCCGTGACAGGGTATAATTCACCCCTCCACTTT. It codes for CAWSPVTGYNSPLHF. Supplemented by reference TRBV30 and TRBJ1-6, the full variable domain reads SQTIHQWPATLVQPVGSPLSLECTVEGTSNPNLYWYRQAAGRGLQLLFYSVGIGQISSEVPQNLSASRPQDRQFILSSKKLLLSDSGFYLCAWSPVTGYNSPLHFGNGTRLTVT.